This TCR beta chain was sequenced for a study of blood T cell repertoires in COVID-19. This table comes from immunoSEQ multiplex PCR, and its TCRdb copy is limited to in-frame clones, with some not included. Altogether 150,000 to 200,000 clones are present, 86% being singletons, with the ten largest covering over 7%. The CDR3 runs to 15 residues. V shed 3 bases and J shed 4 bases, with 16 bases lying between them. The sequenced sample consisted of PBMCs or T cells enriched from blood (not recorded which). The gene calls are TRBV23-1 and TRBJ2-7; tentatively, D is TRBD1 (6 bases). TRBV23-1 is an open reading frame whose function is uncertain. This TCR was recovered from a woman in her twenties or thirties who had recovered from COVID-19. This CDR3 is CASSQMRDRRYEQYF. The CDR3 DNA reads TGCGCCAGCAGTCAGATGAGAGACAGGAGGTACGAGCAGTACTTC.